What follows are 15 T cell receptor beta chains derived from one specimen sequenced in a study of regulatory T cells in long-lasting Graves disease. Through Arm-PCR of CDR3 regions and iRepertoire HTBI primers, TCR beta libraries were built. TCRdb fed the multiplex PCR reads into MiXCR, producing one record per CDR3 protein. The table shows roughly 610,000 distinct CDR3 sequences, with around 17% occurring only once. Stated time point: newly diagnosed GD, antithyroid drugs for less than 3 months. Isolated PBMC RNA provided the starting material for the TCR library. This same sample was also taken into another study, of T cells in Graves' hyperthyroidism and ophthalmopathy.

The sequenced sample was peripheral blood mononuclear cells (PBMCs), obtained at new diagnosis, from a patient treated with antithyroid drugs. The receptors originated from a woman aged 30 to 39 with Graves disease.

This sequence joins TRBV12-3 or TRBV12-4 and TRBJ1-3; D call uncertain. The CDR3 runs 14 residues. The V and J ends lost 7 bases and 2 bases respectively, with 12 bases between them. CDR3 nucleotide sequence: TGTGCCAGCAACTCCCCCCGGGCTGGAAACACCATATATTTT. As protein: CASNSPRAGNTIYF.

There are many counts of this clonotype. The chain has TRBV11-2 and TRBJ1-1; D is unclear. The CDR3 is made up of 12 amino acids. Germline V CDR1 and CDR2: SGHAT, FQNNGV. V was cut by 3 bases and J by 5 bases, with 7 bases left in between. CDR3 loop: CASSLLPTEAFF. In DNA form, the CDR3 reads TGTGCCAGCAGCTTGCTACCTACTGAAGCTTTCTTT.

This chain connects TRBV7-9 to TRBJ2-5; D is perhaps TRBD2 (5 bases). The germline V gene encodes CDR1 SEHNR and CDR2 FQNEAQ (reference sequence). The V end was cut by 6 bases, the J end by 5 bases, with 13 bases between. The CDR3 consists of 13 residues. The CDR3 protein is CASRQGGGETQYF. CDR3 DNA: TGTGCCAGCAGACAAGGAGGTGGGGAGACCCAGTACTTC.

The table lists this clonotype with many counts. This chain joins TRBV6-1 and TRBJ1-4; perhaps TRBD1 as D (5 bases). The CDR3 has 12 amino acids. CDR1 and CDR2 from the germline V gene are MNHNS and SASEGT. The V and J ends lost 7 bases and 8 bases respectively, with 11 bases between them. The CDR3: CASKRGNEKLFF. CDR3 nucleotides: TGTGCCAGCAAGAGGGGCAACGAAAAACTGTTTTTT.

This clonotype has a handful of counts. The rearrangement links TRBV6-1 to TRBJ1-5; tentative D call: TRBD1 (5 bases). Between the trimmed V and J ends, which lost 3 bases and 2 bases, there was a span of 17 bases. CDR1 is MNHNS, CDR2 SASEGT, per germline. The CDR3 sequence is 17 residues long. The CDR3 spells CASSETEGPSGNQPQHF. The CDR3 region has the DNA TGTGCCAGCAGTGAGACAGAGGGCCCGTCAGGCAATCAGCCCCAGCATTTT.

The chain couples TRBV4-1 to TRBJ1-2; the D gene is possibly TRBD1 (6 bases). The CDR3 is made up of 16 amino acids. V dropped 1 base and J dropped 7 bases, with 19 bases sitting between them. The germline V gene has CDR1 MGHRA and CDR2 YSYEKL. The CDR3 sequence is CASSQVLQGSLLGYTF. DNA of the CDR3: TGCGCCAGCAGCCAAGTCCTTCAGGGGTCCCTTCTTGGCTACACCTTC.

This clonotype was recorded at least ten times. CDR3 sequence: CAWLAITPTNTEAFF. For the CDR3, the DNA is TGTGCCTGGCTGGCTATAACCCCTACAAACACTGAAGCTTTCTTT. The chain carries TRBV30 and TRBJ1-1; D not certain. The V end was cut by 5 bases, the J end by 2 bases, with 18 bases between. The germline V gene has CDR1 GTSNPN and CDR2 SVGIG (reference sequence). This CDR3 comprises 15 residues.

This clonotype occurred many times. The V gene is TRBV5-1, the J gene TRBJ2-7, with 7 positions matching TRBD1. Trimming took 0 bases from V and 0 from J; bases not matched to a gene: 6. The CDR3 loop spans 16 amino acids. The germline V gene has CDR1 SGHRS and CDR2 YFSETQ. In DNA, the CDR3 is TGCGCCAGCAGCTTGGGGACAGGCTTTAACTCCTACGAGCAGTACTTC. Encoded protein: CASSLGTGFNSYEQYF.

The count of this clonotype is one. The chain combines TRBV27 with TRBJ2-2; tentative D call: TRBD1 (6 bases). CDR1 and CDR2 from the germline V gene are MNHEY and SMNVEV (reference sequence). This CDR3 contains 14 residues. V was trimmed by 11 bases and J by 1 base, leaving 14 bases between them. The CDR3 reads CASGPGQNTGELFF. The CDR3 bases are TGTGCCTCGGGGCCGGGACAGAACACCGGGGAGCTGTTTTTT.

This clonotype appeared many times. The chain employs TRBV20-1 and TRBJ2-3; D call uncertain. CDR3 size: 12 residues. From germline, CDR1 is DFQATT and CDR2 SNEGSKA (reference sequence). The CDR3 spells CRMSGLDDTQYF. Here the CDR3 DNA reads TGCAGGATGTCGGGCCTCGACGATACGCAGTATTTT.

This clonotype was observed at least ten times. The rearrangement joins TRBV28 to TRBJ2-1; no clear D. The CDR3 sequence is 12 residues long. Germline CDR1 and CDR2: MDHEN and SYDVKM. V was trimmed by 6 bases and J by 9 bases, leaving 12 bases between them. CDR3 loop: CASSKSPTEQFF. CDR3 coding DNA: TGTGCCAGCAGCAAGAGCCCGACTGAGCAGTTCTTC. Full variable domain (outside the CDR3, taken from reference TRBV28 and TRBJ2-1): DVKVTQSSRYLVKRTGEKVFLECVQDMDHENMFWYRQDPGLGLRLIYFSYDVKMKEKGDIPEGYSVSREKKERFSLILESASTNQTSMYLCASSKSPTEQFFGPGTRLTVL.

Only a few counts were recorded for this clonotype. The V gene is TRBV5-1, the J gene TRBJ2-3, with TRBD2 matching 13 bases. From germline, CDR1 is SGHRS and CDR2 YFSETQ. This CDR3 has 19 residues. The V and J ends lost 3 bases and 0 bases, in that order; junction bases with no gene match: 10. The CDR3 spells CASSSGTSGEARSTDTQYF. CDR3 sequence (DNA): TGCGCCAGCAGCTCAGGGACTAGCGGGGAAGCTCGTAGCACAGATACGCAGTATTTT. Looking up the rest from reference TRBV5-1 and TRBJ2-3 gives the full variable domain: KAGVTQTPRYLIKTRGQQVTLSCSPISGHRSVSWYQQTPGQGLQFLFEYFSETQRNKGNFPGRFSGRQFSNSRSEMNVSTLELGDSALYLCASSSGTSGEARSTDTQYFGPGTRLTVL.

This clonotype was found many times. The V gene is TRBV6-5, the J gene TRBJ2-7; possible D gene TRBD1, 6 bases. The CDR3 consists of 13 residues. From germline, CDR1 is MNHEY and CDR2 SVGAGI. Deletions cut 2 bases from V and 6 bases from J, with 11 bases between. The CDR3 loop reads CASSYVPGAEQYF. DNA of the CDR3: TGTGCCAGCAGTTACGTTCCAGGGGCCGAGCAGTACTTC.

This clonotype was observed many times. The CDR3, as DNA: TGCAGTGCGACTCGCGAAGCGCAGTATTTT. This sequence encodes CSATREAQYF. V usage is TRBV20-1 and J usage is TRBJ2-3, with D unresolved. Germline V lookup: CDR1 DFQATT, CDR2 SNEGSKA (reference sequence). This CDR3 is built from 10 residues. V was trimmed by 6 bases and J by 10 bases, leaving 11 bases between them.

This clonotype has at least ten counts. The chain uses TRBV2 and TRBJ2-5; perhaps D is TRBD1 or TRBD2 (5 bases each). With 5 bases removed from V and 3 bases from J, the gap between germline ends came to 13 bases. The CDR3 is made up of 14 amino acids. The germline V gene has CDR1 SNHLY and CDR2 FYNNEI. CDR3 DNA sequence: TGTGCCAGCAGTCTCGGGACCTTGGAAGAGACCCAGTACTTC. Protein: CASSLGTLEETQYF.